Listed here are 8 T cell receptor beta chains from one sample, sequenced in a study of CD8 T cells in Susac syndrome. Reverse transcription of 0.5 to 1 ug RNA was performed with random hexamers. TCRdb fed the immunoSEQ multiplex PCR reads into MiXCR, producing one record per CDR3 protein. There are about 150,000 distinct CDR3 sequences in the sample; around 95% occur only once, and 0.15% lies in the top ten. Sequenced: CD8+ T cells from PBMCs. The receptors stem from a human donor with multiple sclerosis.

This clonotype was seen once. The genes are TRBV7-6 and TRBJ2-1; 14 bases fit TRBD2. The CDR3 covers 16 residues. Germline V gives CDR1 SGHVS, CDR2 FNYEAQ. J lost 10 bases, V lost 5 bases, and 10 bases had no gene match. CDR3 in amino acids: CASSIGTSGGPGEQFF. CDR3 nucleotides: TGTGCCAGCAGCATAGGGACTAGCGGGGGTCCTGGGGAGCAGTTCTTC.

This chain uses TRBV29-1 with TRBJ2-2; 8 bases are shared with TRBD2. From germline, CDR1 is SQVTM and CDR2 ANQGSEA. The V and J ends lost 6 bases and 6 bases, in that order; junction bases with no gene match: 12. The CDR3 is 15 residues long. The CDR3 sequence is CSVSGLAALSGELFF. The CDR3 region has the DNA TGCAGCGTGTCAGGACTAGCCGCATTATCCGGGGAGCTGTTTTTT.

The chain employs TRBV5-6 and TRBJ2-3; 11 bases line up with TRBD2. Germline values: CDR1 SGHDT, CDR2 YYEEEE. The CDR3 loop spans 18 amino acids. Trimming cost V 2 bases and J 0 bases; bases outside gene matches: 8. The CDR3 protein is CASSFQASGGTSTDTQYF. The CDR3 DNA reads as TGTGCCAGCAGCTTCCAGGCTAGCGGGGGGACGAGCACAGATACGCAGTATTTT. Filled out from reference TRBV5-6 and TRBJ2-3, the complete variable domain reads DAGVTQSPTHLIKTRGQQVTLRCSPKSGHDTVSWYQQALGQGPQFIFQYYEEEERQRGNFPDRFSGHQFPNYSSELNVNALLLGDSALYLCASSFQASGGTSTDTQYFGPGTRLTVL.

The CDR3 DNA reads TGCAGTGCTAGATCGGTCTATGGCTACACCTTC. It yields the protein CSARSVYGYTF. The chain joins TRBV20-1 to TRBJ1-2; D is unclear. Germline V lookup: CDR1 DFQATT, CDR2 SNEGSKA (reference sequence). This CDR3 has 11 residues. V shed 2 bases and J shed 4 bases, with 5 bases lying between them.

V is TRBV7-2 and J is TRBJ2-5; TRBD1 or TRBD2 may be the D gene (6 bases each). Looked up from germline, CDR1 is SGHTA and CDR2 is FQGNSA. The CDR3 extends over 14 amino acids. Trimming removed 3 bases at V and 2 bases at J, with 10 bases between. The CDR3 sequence is CASSFGGPQETQYF. The CDR3, as DNA: TGTGCCAGCAGCTTTGGGGGGCCTCAAGAGACCCAGTACTTC.

V gene TRBV27 combines with J gene TRBJ2-1, with D unresolved. This CDR3 is 12 amino acids long. Germline CDR1 MNHEY, CDR2 SMNVEV (reference sequence). V was shortened by 5 bases and J by 8 bases, with 10 bases between the two germline ends. The DNA of the CDR3 is TGTGCCAGCAGTAGCCCTAAGGATGAGCAGTTCTTC. Translating gives CASSSPKDEQFF.

This sequence joins TRBV25-1 and TRBJ2-1; maybe TRBD1 (5 bases). CDR3 size: 13 residues. The V gene lost 3 bases and the J gene lost 6 bases, with 9 bases spanning the gap. Germline CDR1 and CDR2: MGHDK and SYGVNS. The chain's CDR3 is CASSEGLGNEQFF. In DNA, the CDR3 is TGTGCCAGCAGTGAGGGGCTGGGCAATGAGCAGTTCTTC. Full variable domain (rest looked up from reference TRBV25-1 and TRBJ2-1): EADIYQTPRYLVIGTGKKITLECSQTMGHDKMYWYQQDPGMELHLIHYSYGVNSTEKGDLSSESTVSRIRTEHFPLTLESARPSHTSQYLCASSEGLGNEQFFGPGTRLTVL.

The genes are TRBV7-9 and TRBJ2-3; D call uncertain. Germline V lookup: CDR1 SEHNR, CDR2 FQNEAQ (reference sequence). This CDR3 contains 11 residues. With 9 bases removed from V and 2 bases from J, the gap between germline ends came to 6 bases. The CDR3 here is CASIYTDTQYF. As DNA, the CDR3 is TGTGCCAGTATCTACACAGATACGCAGTATTTT.